This T cell receptor (beta chain) was retrieved from a study of graft-versus-host responses after intestinal transplantation. Study information: Each recipient received anti-thymocyte globulin induction, then tacrolimus and steroids for 2 to 3 years.

The CDR3 consists of 17 residues. Trimming removed 4 bases from V and 0 bases from J, with 16 bases in between. The germline V gene encodes CDR1 SGHDN and CDR2 FVKESK. The method was immunoSEQ multiplex PCR; TCRdb's version includes in-frame clones alone and lacks a portion of them. This sample yields some 39,000 clones, of which more than 80% are seen a single time; about 3.5% belongs to the top ten. Sequenced here: PBMCs, sampled 700 to 750 days after intestinal transplantation. This TCR derives from a human patient who received an intestinal transplant, so some T cells may come from the graft donor. The V and J genes are TRBV14 and TRBJ2-1; D unresolved. The CDR3 here is CASSPRGRPSSYNEQFF. The CDR3, as DNA: TGTGCCAGCAGCCCTCGTGGCAGACCGAGCTCCTACAATGAGCAGTTCTTC.